A single sample is the source of the 14 T cell receptor beta chains below, sequenced in a study of radiation and T cells in renal cell carcinoma (dated by TCRdb to the early 2020s). The time point label here, explained by the study, means: blood 2 weeks post-SBRT. The treatment or condition label here, explained by the study, means: 15 Gy SBRT to primary tumor, nephrectomy 4 weeks later. Libraries were made using the immunoSEQ multiplex PCR assay. TCRdb obtained this table from immuneACCESS and retained in-frame rearrangements with V and J assigned. These tables miss some clones; where compared with another copy, unresolved V genes account for less than half of the shortfall, and the remainder is unexplained. This sample gives 120,000 or so clones in total; around 81% of them show up just once. The ten largest make up approximately 6.3% of the sample. The material was blood, obtained from a patient whose treatment included radiotherapy and nephrectomy. The receptors originated from a man aged 45 to 65 with renal cell carcinoma.

V is TRBV7-2 and J is TRBJ2-1; 8 bases are shared with TRBD1. The CDR3 has 15 amino acids. Germline assignment: CDR1 SGHTA and CDR2 FQGNSA. Trimming took 5 bases from V and 3 from J; bases not matched to a gene: 6. The CDR3 region has the DNA TGTGCCAGCAGCGAAGGGACAGGACTCTACAATGAGCAGTTCTTC. Translation: CASSEGTGLYNEQFF.

The chain links TRBV9 to TRBJ2-2, with 10 bases aligning to TRBD1. The V gene's germline CDR1 is SGDLS and CDR2 YYNGEE. V lost 0 bases and J lost 6; bases outside the gene matches: 2. The CDR3 sequence is 15 residues long. The CDR3 DNA reads TGTGCCAGCAGCGTAGTGGGGACAGGGGCCGGGGAGCTGTTTTTT. Its translation: CASSVVGTGAGELFF.

This clone was seen once. This chain uses TRBV7-6 with TRBJ1-1, with D perhaps matching TRBD1 (6 bases). The V gene's germline CDR1 is SGHVS and CDR2 FNYEAQ. With 5 bases removed from V and 10 bases from J, the gap between germline ends came to 23 bases. CDR3 length: 15 amino acids. Here the CDR3 reads CASSPDSPYFLGAFF. In nucleotides, the CDR3 is TGTGCCAGCAGCCCGGACAGCCCCTACTTCTTAGGAGCTTTCTTT.

The V gene is TRBV27, the J gene TRBJ2-7, with unresolved D. The CDR3 totals 13 residues. Germline V gene data show CDR1 as MNHEY and CDR2 as SMNVEV (reference sequence). V was trimmed by 6 bases and J by 2 bases, leaving 11 bases between them. The CDR3 DNA sequence: TGTGCCAGCAGAGTGGATGGGCCCTACGAGCAGTACTTC. It is translated as CASRVDGPYEQYF.

V usage is TRBV6-5 and J usage is TRBJ2-1, with D tentatively TRBD1 or TRBD2 (5 bases each). Germline V lookup: CDR1 MNHEY, CDR2 SVGAGI. The CDR3 has 14 residues. The V gene lost 4 bases and the J gene lost 7 bases, with 14 bases spanning the gap. In DNA form, the CDR3 reads TGTGCCAGCAGTTCTCCGGGGACCCGGAATGAGCAGTTCTTC. It yields the protein CASSSPGTRNEQFF.

The chain employs TRBV10-1 and TRBJ2-5; D could derive from TRBD1 or TRBD2 (5 bases each). The CDR3 length is 15 residues. The germline V gene has CDR1 WNHNN and CDR2 SYGVQD (reference sequence). Trimming shortened V by 2 bases and J by 3 bases, and 13 bases separated the two germline ends. The CDR3 region is CASSEAGADEETQYF. CDR3 sequence (DNA): TGCGCCAGCAGTGAGGCCGGGGCAGATGAAGAGACCCAGTACTTC.

V usage is TRBV2 and J usage is TRBJ1-2; 7 nucleotides line up with TRBD1. CDR1 SNHLY and CDR2 FYNNEI come from the germline V gene. V lost 1 base, J lost 7 bases, and 9 bases stayed unmatched. The CDR3 runs to 15 residues. CDR3 in DNA: TGTGCCAGCAGTGAAGGGAATAGGGGGCTTGGTGGCTACACCTTC. This codes for CASSEGNRGLGGYTF.

CDR3 protein: CASSPTGQGIDEQYF. In nucleotides, the CDR3 is TGTGCCAGCTCACCTACGGGACAGGGCATCGACGAGCAGTACTTC. The chain couples TRBV18 to TRBJ2-7; 9 bases line up with TRBD1. Per the germline V gene, CDR1 is KGHSH and CDR2 is LQKENI. This CDR3 spans 15 amino acids. The J segment lost 5 bases and the V segment lost 3 bases, leaving 8 bases of the junction unmatched.

This clone was observed a handful of times. The chain couples TRBV5-1 to TRBJ1-2; D unclear. Trimming left V 7 bases short and J 7 bases short, with 17 bases between. Germline V CDR1 and CDR2: SGHRS, YFSETQ. The CDR3 runs to 13 residues. The CDR3 nucleotides are TGCGCCAGCTCGGCGGACCAAAGCTCTGGCTACACCTTC. This encodes CASSADQSSGYTF. Complete variable domain (other parts from reference TRBV5-1 and TRBJ1-2): KAGVTQTPRYLIKTRGQQVTLSCSPISGHRSVSWYQQTPGQGLQFLFEYFSETQRNKGNFPGRFSGRQFSNSRSEMNVSTLELGDSALYLCASSADQSSGYTFGSGTRLTVV.

The gene calls are TRBV4-3 and TRBJ1-1; D uncertain. The V gene's germline CDR1 is LGHNA and CDR2 YSLEER. There are 14 residues in the CDR3. Trimming took 2 bases from V and 3 from J, leaving 10 bases between them. The CDR3 bases are TGCGCCAGCAGCCAACACATCCGGGACACTGAAGCTTTCTTT. Its translation: CASSQHIRDTEAFF.

This clone was observed once. The chain is built from TRBV19 and TRBJ1-2, with 7 bases lining up with TRBD1. Losses at the gene ends were 6 bases for V and 3 bases for J; bases not matched to a gene: 7. The germline V gene encodes CDR1 LNHDA and CDR2 SQIVND (reference sequence). The CDR3 totals 14 residues. The CDR3: CASSLVGTDYGYTF. In DNA, the CDR3 is TGTGCCAGTAGCTTAGTCGGGACAGACTATGGCTACACCTTC.

The chain is built from TRBV2 and TRBJ2-7; D is unresolved. Per germline, CDR1 SNHLY and CDR2 FYNNEI. V dropped 7 bases and J dropped 1 base, with 8 bases sitting between them. The CDR3 consists of 12 residues. This CDR3 is CASTRDSYEQYF. The CDR3 coding sequence is TGTGCCAGCACAAGGGATTCCTACGAGCAGTACTTC.

The rearrangement joins TRBV5-1 to TRBJ2-1; D gene ambiguous. Trimming removed 0 bases from V and 6 bases from J, with 10 bases in between. CDR1 and CDR2 (germline): SGHRS, YFSETQ. CDR3 length: 14 residues. The CDR3 sequence is CASSLGSILNEQFF. In DNA, the CDR3 is TGCGCCAGCAGCTTGGGGAGCATACTCAATGAGCAGTTCTTC.

V gene TRBV19 combines with J gene TRBJ2-3; 7 nucleotides align to TRBD1. Looked up from germline, CDR1 is LNHDA and CDR2 is SQIVND (reference sequence). This CDR3 has 15 amino acids. Germline trimming cut 4 bases from V and 7 bases from J; bases unmatched to any gene: 11. CDR3 coding DNA: TGTGCCAGTAGTAAGACCGGGACAGCCATTAATACGCAGTATTTT. It translates to CASSKTGTAINTQYF.